Reported below is one TCR beta chain. Antigen unknown. The sample is drawn from a study of Graves' ophthalmopathy and Graves' hyperthyroidism. The study's findings and limits: Sensitivity of around 85% and specificity of approximately 76% were achieved when a 13-signature model separated ophthalmopathy from stable hyperthyroidism.

The CDR3 is 15 amino acids. V was clipped by 5 bases and J by 5 bases, with 18 bases between them. The germline CDR1 and CDR2 sequences are MNHEY and SVGAGI. Amplification from RNA transcripts yielded the TCR beta CDR3 regions. First-round RT-PCR employed HTBI primers, with a second-round multiplex PCR after it. From the multiplex PCR reads, TCRdb called clonotypes with MiXCR, one entry per CDR3 protein. The repertoire includes about 230,000 distinct CDR3 sequences, 45% of them detected once, and roughly half sits in the top ten. All donors with ophthalmopathy were recorded as having moderate-to-severe activity, CAS ≥3, NOSPECS ≥4 and a duration under 3 months. The PBMCs had their origin in approximately 10 ml of fresh peripheral blood.

This clonotype was sampled from an adult man with Graves' ophthalmopathy. What was sequenced was peripheral blood. V is TRBV6-5 and J is TRBJ2-5; D not resolved. The CDR3 nucleotides read TGTGCCAGCAGTCTAAACCGGCGTGCGCGCGAGACCCAGTACTTC. It codes for CASSLNRRARETQYF.